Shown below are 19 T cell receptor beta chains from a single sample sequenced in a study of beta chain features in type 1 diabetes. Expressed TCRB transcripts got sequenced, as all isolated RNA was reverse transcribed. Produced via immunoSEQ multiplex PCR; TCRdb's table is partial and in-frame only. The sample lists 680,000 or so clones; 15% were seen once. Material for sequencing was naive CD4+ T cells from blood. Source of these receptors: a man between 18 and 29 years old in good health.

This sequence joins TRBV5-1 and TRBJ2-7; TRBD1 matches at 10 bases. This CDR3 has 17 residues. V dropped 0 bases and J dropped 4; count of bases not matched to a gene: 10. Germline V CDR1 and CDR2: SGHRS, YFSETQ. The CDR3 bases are TGCGCCAGCAGCTTGGGCCCAGCGGGGACAGGGGTTTACGAGCAGTACTTC. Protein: CASSLGPAGTGVYEQYF.

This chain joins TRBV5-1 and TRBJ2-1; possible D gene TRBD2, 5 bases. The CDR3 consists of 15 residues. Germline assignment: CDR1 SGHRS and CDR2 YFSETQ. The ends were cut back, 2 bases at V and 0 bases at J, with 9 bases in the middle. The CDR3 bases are TGCGCCAGCAGCTTAGGCGGGTACTCCTACAATGAGCAGTTCTTC. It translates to CASSLGGYSYNEQFF.

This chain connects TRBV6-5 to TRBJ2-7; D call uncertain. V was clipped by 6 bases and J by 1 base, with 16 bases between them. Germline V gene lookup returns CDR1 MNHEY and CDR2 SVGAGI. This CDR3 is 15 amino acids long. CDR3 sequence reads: CASSSFRTVSYEQYF. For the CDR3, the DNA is TGTGCCAGCAGCTCCTTTAGGACGGTATCCTACGAGCAGTACTTC.

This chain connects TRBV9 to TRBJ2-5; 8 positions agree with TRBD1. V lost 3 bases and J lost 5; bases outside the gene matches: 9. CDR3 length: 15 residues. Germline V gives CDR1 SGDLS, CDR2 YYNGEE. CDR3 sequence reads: CASSARTGMGETQYF. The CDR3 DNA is TGTGCCAGCAGCGCCCGGACAGGGATGGGCGAGACCCAGTACTTC.

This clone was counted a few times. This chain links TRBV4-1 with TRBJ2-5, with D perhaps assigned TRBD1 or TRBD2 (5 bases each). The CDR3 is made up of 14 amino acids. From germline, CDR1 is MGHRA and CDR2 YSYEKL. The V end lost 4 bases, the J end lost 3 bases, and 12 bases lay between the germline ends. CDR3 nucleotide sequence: TGCGCCAGCAGCCGACCGGGGACGAAAGAGACCCAGTACTTC. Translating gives CASSRPGTKETQYF.

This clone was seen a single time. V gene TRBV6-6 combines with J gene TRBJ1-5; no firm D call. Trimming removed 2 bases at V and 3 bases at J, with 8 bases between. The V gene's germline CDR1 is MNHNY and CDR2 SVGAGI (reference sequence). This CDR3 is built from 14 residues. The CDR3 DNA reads TGTGCCAGCAGTTACGCTGGGATCAATCAGCCCCAGCATTTT. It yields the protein CASSYAGINQPQHF.

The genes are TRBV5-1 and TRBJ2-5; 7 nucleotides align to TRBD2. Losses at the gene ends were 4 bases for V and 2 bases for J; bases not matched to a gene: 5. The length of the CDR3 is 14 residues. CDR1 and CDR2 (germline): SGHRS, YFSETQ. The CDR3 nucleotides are TGCGCCAGCAGCGGTGGCGGGGGACAAGAGACCCAGTACTTC. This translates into CASSGGGGQETQYF.

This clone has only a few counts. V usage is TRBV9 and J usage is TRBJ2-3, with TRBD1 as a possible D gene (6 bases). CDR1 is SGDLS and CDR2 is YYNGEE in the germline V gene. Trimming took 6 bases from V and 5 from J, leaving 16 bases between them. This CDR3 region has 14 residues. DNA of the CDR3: TGTGCCAGCAACCCTCCGGTAGGGGGAGATACGCAGTATTTT. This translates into CASNPPVGGDTQYF.

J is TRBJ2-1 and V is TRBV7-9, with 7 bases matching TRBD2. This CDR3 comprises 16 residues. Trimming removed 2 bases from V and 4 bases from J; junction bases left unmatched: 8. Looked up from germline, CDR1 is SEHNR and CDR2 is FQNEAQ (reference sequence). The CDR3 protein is CASSLIRGRQYNEQFF. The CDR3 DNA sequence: TGTGCCAGCAGCTTAATTCGCGGGAGACAATACAATGAGCAGTTCTTC.

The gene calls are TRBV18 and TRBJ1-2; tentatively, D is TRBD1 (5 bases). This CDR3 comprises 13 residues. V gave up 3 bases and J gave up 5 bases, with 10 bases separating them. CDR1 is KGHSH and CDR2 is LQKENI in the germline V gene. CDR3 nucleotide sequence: TGTGCCAGCTCACCGGGGACCGAGTATGGCTACACCTTC. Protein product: CASSPGTEYGYTF.

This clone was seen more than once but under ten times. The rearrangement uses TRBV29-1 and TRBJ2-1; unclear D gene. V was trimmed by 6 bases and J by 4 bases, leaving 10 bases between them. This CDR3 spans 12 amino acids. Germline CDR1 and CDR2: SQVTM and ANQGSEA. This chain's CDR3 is CSVPWRYNEQFF. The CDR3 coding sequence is TGCAGCGTCCCTTGGAGATACAATGAGCAGTTCTTC.

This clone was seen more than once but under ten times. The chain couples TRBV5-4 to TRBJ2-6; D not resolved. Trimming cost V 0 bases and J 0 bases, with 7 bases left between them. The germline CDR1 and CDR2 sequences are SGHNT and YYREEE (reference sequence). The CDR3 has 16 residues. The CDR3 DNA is TGTGCCAGCAGCTTGGATAGCTTCTCTGGGGCCAACGTCCTGACTTTC. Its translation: CASSLDSFSGANVLTF.

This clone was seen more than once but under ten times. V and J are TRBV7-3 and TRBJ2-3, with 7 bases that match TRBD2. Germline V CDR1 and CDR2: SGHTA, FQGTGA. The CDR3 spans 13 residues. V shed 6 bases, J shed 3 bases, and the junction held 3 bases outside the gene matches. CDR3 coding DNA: TGTGCCAGCAGAGAGCGGGGTACAGATACGCAGTATTTT. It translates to CASRERGTDTQYF.

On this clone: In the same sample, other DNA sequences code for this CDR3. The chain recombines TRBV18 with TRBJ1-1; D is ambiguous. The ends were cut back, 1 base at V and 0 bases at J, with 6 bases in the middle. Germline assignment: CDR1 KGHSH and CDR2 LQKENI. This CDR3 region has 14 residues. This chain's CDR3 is CASSPQGMNTEAFF. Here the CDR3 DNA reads TGTGCCAGCTCACCACAGGGAATGAACACTGAAGCTTTCTTT.

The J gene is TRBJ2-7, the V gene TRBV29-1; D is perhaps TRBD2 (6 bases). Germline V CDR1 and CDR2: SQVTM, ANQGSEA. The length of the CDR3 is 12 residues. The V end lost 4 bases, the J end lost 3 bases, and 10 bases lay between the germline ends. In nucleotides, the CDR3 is TGCAGCGTTGGGCCCGGGGGCTACGAGCAGTACTTC. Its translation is CSVGPGGYEQYF.

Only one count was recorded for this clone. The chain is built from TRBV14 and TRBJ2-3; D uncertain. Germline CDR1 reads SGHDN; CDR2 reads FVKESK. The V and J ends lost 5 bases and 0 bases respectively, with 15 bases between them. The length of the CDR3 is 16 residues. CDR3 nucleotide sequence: TGTGCCAGCAGCTCCGCCTACTGGGAAAGCACAGATACGCAGTATTTT. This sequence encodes CASSSAYWESTDTQYF.

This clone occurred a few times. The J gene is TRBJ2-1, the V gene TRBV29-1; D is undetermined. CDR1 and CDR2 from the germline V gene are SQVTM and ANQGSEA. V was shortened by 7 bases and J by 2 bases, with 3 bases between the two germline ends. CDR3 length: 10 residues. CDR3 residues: CSGTYNEQFF. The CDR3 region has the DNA TGCAGCGGGACCTACAATGAGCAGTTCTTC.

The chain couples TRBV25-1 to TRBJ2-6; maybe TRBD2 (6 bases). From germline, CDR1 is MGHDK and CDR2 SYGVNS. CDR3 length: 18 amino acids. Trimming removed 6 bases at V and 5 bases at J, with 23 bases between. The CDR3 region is CASSVAGTEVSRANVLTF. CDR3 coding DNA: TGTGCCAGCAGCGTCGCCGGGACTGAAGTTTCGAGGGCCAACGTCCTGACTTTC.

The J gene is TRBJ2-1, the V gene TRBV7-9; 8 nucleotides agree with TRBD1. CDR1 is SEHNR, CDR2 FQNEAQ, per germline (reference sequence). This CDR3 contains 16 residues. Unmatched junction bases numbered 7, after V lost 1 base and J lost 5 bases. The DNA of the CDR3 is TGTGCCAGCAGCTTAGGGCGGGACAGGACGGACAATGAGCAGTTCTTC. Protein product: CASSLGRDRTDNEQFF.